Listed below are T cell receptor beta chains from one sample, sequenced in a study of blood T cell repertoires in COVID-19. Clones were read by immunoSEQ multiplex PCR, and TCRdb kept only the in-frame ones, dropping some. This sample has about 240,000 clones; 75% to 85% occur once, and the top ten carry approximately 4.5%. The sample consisted of peripheral blood. The receptors here all came from a woman in her 70s with acute or convalescent COVID-19. Both conserved end residues are part of each CDR3. The D gene is left open where the match is weak. Clone size is not always given. Where it is, it says once, few, many or a class for expanded clones.

>TRBJ2-3|TRBV24-1|.|TRBD1
TGTGCCACCAGTGATTTGCGGGGACAGGCAGATACGCAGTATTTT
CATSDLRGQADTQYF
>TRBJ2-7|TRBV6-5|few|TRBD1
TGTGCCAGCAGCCTGGGACAGGGGGCTATCTACGAGCAGTACTTC
CASSLGQGAIYEQYF
>TRBJ1-1|TRBV29-1|many|.
TGCAGCGCCCGACTGAGTAGCGAGGCGAACACTGAAGCTTTCTTT
CSARLSSEANTEAFF
>TRBJ2-1|TRBV7-2|.|TRBD2
TGTGCCAGCAGCTCATACGGACTAGCCTCCTACAATGAGCAGTTCTTC
CASSSYGLASYNEQFF
>TRBJ2-7|TRBV11-3|.|.
TGTGCCAGCAGCTTAGGAGAATTAAGGGGCGAGCAGTACTTC
CASSLGELRGEQYF
>TRBJ1-1|TRBV27|many|TRBD1
TGTGCCAGCAATAGACAGGGCCCTAACACTGAAGCTTTCTTT
CASNRQGPNTEAFF
>TRBJ1-2|TRBV19|.|TRBD1
TGTGCCACCAAGAGGGGACAGGAAACTAACTATGGCTACACCTTC
CATKRGQETNYGYTF
>TRBJ2-1|TRBV30|.|TRBD1
TGTGCCTGGAGCAACAACAGGGGCAATGAGCAGTTCTTC
CAWSNNRGNEQFF
>TRBJ2-1|TRBV4-3|.|TRBD2
TGCGCCAGCAGCCAAGTCACTATGCGGGGGGTCTACAATGAGCAGTTCTTC
CASSQVTMRGVYNEQFF
>TRBJ1-2|TRBV2|.|.
TGTGCCAGCAGTTCGACAGCTAACTATGGCTACACCTTC
CASSSTANYGYTF
>TRBJ1-2|TRBV6-1|.|TRBD1
TGTGCCAGCAGTGAAGCTGGGAGGACAGGGTATGGCTACACCTTC
CASSEAGRTGYGYTF
>TRBJ1-1|TRBV6-4|.|.
TGTGCCAGCAGTGACCCCGACATCTCTTACACTGAAGCTTTCTTT
CASSDPDISYTEAFF
>TRBJ1-5|TRBV12-3/TRBV12-4|few|.
TGTGCCAGCAACCAGGGTGGTCAGCCCCAGCATTTT
CASNQGGQPQHF
>TRBJ1-6|TRBV7-2|.|.
TGTGCCAGCAGCTACGACAGAATTTCACCCCTCCACTTT
CASSYDRISPLHF